This TCR beta chain was observed in a study of identical twins. This CDR3 has 13 amino acids. V was pared by 2 bases and J by 8 bases, with 10 bases between. The germline V gene has CDR1 KGHSH and CDR2 LQKENI. Only healthy Caucasians were included as donors. Unique molecular identifiers were present on the cDNA, and a universal primer site came from template switching. A single record per CDR3 protein comes from TCRdb applying MiXCR to the 5' RACE reads. The table shows hundreds of thousands of distinct CDR3 sequences, with 7.5% occurring only once. This sample also belongs to another study, concerning yellow fever vaccine responses in identical twins. That work states: Twins' vaccine T cell response reportedly gave the appearance of partial convergence and partial personalization.

Sequenced material: memory (CD45RO+) T cells sorted from blood. This chain joins TRBV18 and TRBJ2-1; D call uncertain. The receptor was derived from a woman aged 18-29 years in good health. This CDR3 reads CASSPNLGDEQFF. The CDR3 DNA reads TGTGCCAGCTCACCAAATCTCGGCGATGAGCAGTTCTTC.